The clone carrying this T cell receptor (beta chain) occurred a few times. Its antigen is unknown. The CDR3 contains 18 residues. Between the trimmed V and J ends, which lost 1 base and 0 bases, there was a span of 16 bases. Germline CDR1 SEHNR, CDR2 FQNEAQ (reference sequence). The data stem from a study of early T cells in non-severe SARS-CoV-2 infection. TCRdb ran MiXCR on the 5' RACE reads and lists one entry per CDR3 protein. The repertoire consists of approximately 70,000 distinct CDR3 sequences, with over 4% occurring once and the leading ten covering about 7%. Study results and limitations: CD4 and private specificities were missed by VDJdb matching, which favored anti-spike CD8 responses.

This sample comprised whole blood, obtained at baseline. The TCR sequence derives from an adult who was a healthcare worker with PCR-confirmed SARS-CoV-2 infection or an uninfected control (not recorded which). V is TRBV7-9 and J is TRBJ1-3; possible D gene TRBD1, 6 bases. The CDR3: CASSLGVAGVTSGNTIYF. For the CDR3, the DNA is TGTGCCAGCAGCTTAGGGGTGGCAGGGGTCACCTCTGGAAACACCATATATTTT. The complete variable domain, with remaining parts taken from reference TRBV7-9 and TRBJ1-3, reads DTGVSQNPRHKITKRGQNVTFRCDPISEHNRLYWYRQTLGQGPEFLTYFQNEAQLEKSRLLSDRFSAERPKGSFSTLEIQRTEQGDSAMYLCASSLGVAGVTSGNTIYFGEGSWLTVV.